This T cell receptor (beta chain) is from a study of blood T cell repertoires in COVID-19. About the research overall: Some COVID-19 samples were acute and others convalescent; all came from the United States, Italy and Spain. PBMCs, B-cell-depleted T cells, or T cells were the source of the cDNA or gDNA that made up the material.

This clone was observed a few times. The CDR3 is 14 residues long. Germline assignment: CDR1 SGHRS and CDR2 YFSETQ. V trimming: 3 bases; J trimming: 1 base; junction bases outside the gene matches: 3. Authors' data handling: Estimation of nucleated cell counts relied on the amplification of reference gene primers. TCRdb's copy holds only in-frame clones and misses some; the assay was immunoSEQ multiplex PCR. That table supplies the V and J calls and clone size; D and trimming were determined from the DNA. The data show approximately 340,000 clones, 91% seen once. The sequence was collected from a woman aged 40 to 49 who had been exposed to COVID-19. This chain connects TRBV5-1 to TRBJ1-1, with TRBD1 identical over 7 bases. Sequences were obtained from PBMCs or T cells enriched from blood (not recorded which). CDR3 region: CASSSGQENTEAFF. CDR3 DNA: TGCGCCAGCAGCTCCGGACAGGAGAACACTGAAGCTTTCTTT.